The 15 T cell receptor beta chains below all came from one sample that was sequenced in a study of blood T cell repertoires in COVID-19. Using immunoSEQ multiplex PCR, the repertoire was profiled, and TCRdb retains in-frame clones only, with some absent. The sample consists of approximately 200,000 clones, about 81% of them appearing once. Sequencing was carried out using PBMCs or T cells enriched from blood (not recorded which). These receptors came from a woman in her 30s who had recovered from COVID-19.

CDR3 in amino acids: CASSVDLYGYTF. The DNA for the CDR3 is TGTGCCAGCAGCGTAGATCTTTATGGCTACACCTTC. J is TRBJ1-2 and V is TRBV9, with D hard to call. Trimming removed 0 bases from V and 5 bases from J, with 5 bases in between. This CDR3 has 12 amino acids. Per the germline V gene, CDR1 is SGDLS and CDR2 is YYNGEE.

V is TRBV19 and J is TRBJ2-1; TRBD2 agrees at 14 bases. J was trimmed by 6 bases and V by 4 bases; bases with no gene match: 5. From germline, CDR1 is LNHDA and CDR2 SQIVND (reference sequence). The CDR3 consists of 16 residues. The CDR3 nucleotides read TGTGCCAGTAGTACCCAGGGACTAGCGGGAGTCAATGAGCAGTTCTTC. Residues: CASSTQGLAGVNEQFF.

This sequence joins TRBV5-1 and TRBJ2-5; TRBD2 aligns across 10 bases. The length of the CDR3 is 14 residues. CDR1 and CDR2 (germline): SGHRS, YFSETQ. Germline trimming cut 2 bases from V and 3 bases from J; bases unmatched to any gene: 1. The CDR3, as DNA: TGCGCCAGCAGCTTCCTAGCGGGGGAAGAGACCCAGTACTTC. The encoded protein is CASSFLAGEETQYF.

CDR3 region: CASSGALGLMHEQYF. CDR3 DNA: TGTGCCAGCAGCGGAGCTTTGGGACTGATGCACGAGCAGTACTTC. The gene calls are TRBV28 and TRBJ2-7, with D possibly matching TRBD2 (6 bases). V was trimmed by 6 bases and J by 5 bases, leaving 20 bases between them. The CDR3 is made up of 15 amino acids. CDR1 and CDR2 from the germline V gene are MDHEN and SYDVKM.

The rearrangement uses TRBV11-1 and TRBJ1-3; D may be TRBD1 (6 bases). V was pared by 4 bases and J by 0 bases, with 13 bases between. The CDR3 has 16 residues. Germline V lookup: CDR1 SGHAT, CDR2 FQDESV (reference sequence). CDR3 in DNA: TGTGCCAGCAGCTACAGACAGGCCTTCTCTGGAAACACCATATATTTT. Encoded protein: CASSYRQAFSGNTIYF.

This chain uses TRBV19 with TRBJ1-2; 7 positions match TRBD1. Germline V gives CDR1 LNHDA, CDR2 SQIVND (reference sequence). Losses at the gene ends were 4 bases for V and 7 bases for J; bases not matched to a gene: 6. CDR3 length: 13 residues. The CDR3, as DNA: TGTGCCAGTAGTACCGACAGGGCCTTTGGCTACACCTTC. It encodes CASSTDRAFGYTF. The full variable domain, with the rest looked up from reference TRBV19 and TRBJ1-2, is DGGITQSPKYLFRKEGQNVTLSCEQNLNHDAMYWYRQDPGQGLRLIYYSQIVNDFQKGDIAEGYSVSREKKESFPLTVTSAQKNPTAFYLCASSTDRAFGYTFGSGTRLTVV.

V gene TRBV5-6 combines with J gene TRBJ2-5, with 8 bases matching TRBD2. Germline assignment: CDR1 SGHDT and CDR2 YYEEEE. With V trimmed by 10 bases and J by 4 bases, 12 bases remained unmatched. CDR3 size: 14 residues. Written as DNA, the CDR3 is TGTGCCTACCATTCGGGGGGGTCGGGAGAGACCCAGTACTTC. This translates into CAYHSGGSGETQYF.

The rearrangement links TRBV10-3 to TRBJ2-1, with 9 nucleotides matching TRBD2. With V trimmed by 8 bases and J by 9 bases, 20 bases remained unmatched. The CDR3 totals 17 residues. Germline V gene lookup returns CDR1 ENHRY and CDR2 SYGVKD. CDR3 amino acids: CAIEASSGDDLSREQFF. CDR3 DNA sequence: TGTGCCATCGAAGCCTCTAGCGGGGATGATCTATCGCGTGAGCAGTTCTTC.

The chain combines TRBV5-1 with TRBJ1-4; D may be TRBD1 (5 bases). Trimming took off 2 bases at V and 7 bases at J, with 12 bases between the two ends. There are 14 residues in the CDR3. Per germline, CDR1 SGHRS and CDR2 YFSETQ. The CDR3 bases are TGCGCCAGCAGCTTTTTGGGTAGGGGTGAAAAACTGTTTTTT. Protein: CASSFLGRGEKLFF.

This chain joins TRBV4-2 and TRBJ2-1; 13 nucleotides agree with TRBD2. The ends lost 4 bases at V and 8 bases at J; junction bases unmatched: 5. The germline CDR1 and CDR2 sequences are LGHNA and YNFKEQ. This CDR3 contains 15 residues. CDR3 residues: CASSLGLAGEDEQFF. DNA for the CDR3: TGTGCCAGCAGCCTAGGACTAGCGGGAGAGGATGAGCAGTTCTTC.

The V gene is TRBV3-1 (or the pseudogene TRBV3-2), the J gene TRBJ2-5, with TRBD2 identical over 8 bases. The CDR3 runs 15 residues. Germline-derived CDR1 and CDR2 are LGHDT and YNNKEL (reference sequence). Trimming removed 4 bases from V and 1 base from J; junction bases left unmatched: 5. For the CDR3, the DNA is TGTGCCAGCAGCCCCCTAGCGGGCCCCCAAGAGACCCAGTACTTC. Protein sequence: CASSPLAGPQETQYF.

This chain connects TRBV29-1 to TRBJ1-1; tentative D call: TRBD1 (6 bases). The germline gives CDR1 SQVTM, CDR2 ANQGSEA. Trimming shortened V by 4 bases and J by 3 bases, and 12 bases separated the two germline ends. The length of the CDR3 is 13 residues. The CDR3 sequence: CSVARGGDTEAFF. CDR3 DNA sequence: TGCAGCGTTGCCAGGGGAGGGGACACTGAAGCTTTCTTT.

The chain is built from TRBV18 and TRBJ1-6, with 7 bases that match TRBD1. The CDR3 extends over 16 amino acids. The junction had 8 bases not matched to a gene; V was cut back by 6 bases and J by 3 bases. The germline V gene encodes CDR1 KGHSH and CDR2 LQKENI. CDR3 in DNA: TGTGCCAGCTCTCCGGGACAGAACCTCTATAATTCACCCCTCCACTTT. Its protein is CASSPGQNLYNSPLHF. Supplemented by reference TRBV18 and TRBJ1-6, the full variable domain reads NAGVMQNPRHLVRRRGQEARLRCSPMKGHSHVYWYRQLPEEGLKFMVYLQKENIIDESGMPKERFSAEFPKEGPSILRIQQVVRGDSAAYFCASSPGQNLYNSPLHFGNGTRLTVT.

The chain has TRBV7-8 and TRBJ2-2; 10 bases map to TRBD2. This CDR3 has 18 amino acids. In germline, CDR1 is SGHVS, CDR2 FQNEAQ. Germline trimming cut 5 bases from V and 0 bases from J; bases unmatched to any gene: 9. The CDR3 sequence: CASSPGLAGAANTGELFF. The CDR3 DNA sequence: TGTGCCAGCAGCCCCGGGCTAGCGGGGGCCGCGAACACCGGGGAGCTGTTTTTT.

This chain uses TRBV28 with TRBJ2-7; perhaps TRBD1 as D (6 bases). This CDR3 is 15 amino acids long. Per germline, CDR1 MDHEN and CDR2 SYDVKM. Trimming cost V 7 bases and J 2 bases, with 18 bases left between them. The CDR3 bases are TGTGCCAGCACCACTTACCAGGGGTCGCCCTACGAGCAGTACTTC. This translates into CASTTYQGSPYEQYF.